This T cell receptor (beta chain) is from a study of prognosis after radiotherapy for stage I lung cancer. Notes on the study in general: Reportedly, the usage of TRBV and TRBJ genes was not the same in patients with and without metastases.

Without prior chemotherapy, radiotherapy or other malignancies, every patient was node-negative by CT and PET/CT. Multiplex PCR in two rounds served to amplify TCR beta CDR3 from genomic DNA. Round-one PCR had primers specific to each TRBV and TRBJ gene. TCRdb passed the multiplex PCR reads through MiXCR, listing each CDR3 protein once. The table records roughly 30,000 distinct CDR3 sequences, around 43% of them present only once. The CDR3 spans 17 residues. V gave up 3 bases and J gave up 4 bases; unmatched junction bases: 12. Germline-derived CDR1 and CDR2 are SGDLS and YYNGEE. In its sample, this clonotype ranks as medium-sized. The antigen is not known.

Sequencing was performed on PBMCs, taken before or after stereotactic body radiation therapy (not recorded which). The TCR sequence derives from a donor over 45 with non-small cell lung cancer. V usage is TRBV9 and J usage is TRBJ2-2, with TRBD2 identical over 7 bases. CDR3 nucleotides: TGTGCCAGCAGCGCCCAAGGACTGGCGGGAGTCACCGGGGAGCTGTTTTTT. Translating it yields CASSAQGLAGVTGELFF.